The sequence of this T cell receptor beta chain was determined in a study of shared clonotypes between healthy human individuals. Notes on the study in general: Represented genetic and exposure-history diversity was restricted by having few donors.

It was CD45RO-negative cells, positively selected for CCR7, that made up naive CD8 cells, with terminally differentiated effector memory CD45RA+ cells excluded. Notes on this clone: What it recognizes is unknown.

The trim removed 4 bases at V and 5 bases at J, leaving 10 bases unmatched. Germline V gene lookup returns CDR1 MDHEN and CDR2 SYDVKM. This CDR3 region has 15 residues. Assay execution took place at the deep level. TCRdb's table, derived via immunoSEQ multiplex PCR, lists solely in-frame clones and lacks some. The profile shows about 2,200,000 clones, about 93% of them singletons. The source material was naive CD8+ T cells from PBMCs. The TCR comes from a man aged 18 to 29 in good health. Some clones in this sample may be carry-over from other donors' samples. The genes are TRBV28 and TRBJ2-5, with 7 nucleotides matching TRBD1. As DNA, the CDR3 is TGTGCCAGCAGTTACAGTACAGGGGTCGACGAGACCCAGTACTTC. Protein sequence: CASSYSTGVDETQYF.